This T cell receptor (beta chain) was profiled in a study of Ad26.COV2.S vaccination and SARS-CoV-2 variants. As concerns this clone: The same CDR3 can be traced to other DNA sequences in this sample.

Regarding treatment: about 20 received Ad26.COV2.S at low or high dose, single or two shots; a few received placebo; per-sample allocation not given. The samples were gathered on day 63 after the first injection of vaccine or placebo. This table comes from immunoSEQ multiplex PCR, and its TCRdb copy is limited to in-frame clones, with some not included. In the table there are 350,000 to 450,000 clones, over 75% of which are singletons. The specimen comprised peripheral blood, sampled in a trial of Ad26.COV2.S vaccine versus placebo. The receptor was derived from a person between 18 and 60 years old who received the Ad26.COV2.S COVID-19 vaccine or a placebo.

CDR3 nucleotide sequence: TGTGCCTGGAGTGTACAAGGGGCAAGGGGCTACACCTTC. It encodes CAWSVQGARGYTF. This chain links TRBV30 with TRBJ1-2; the D gene is possibly TRBD1 (5 bases). This CDR3 has 13 amino acids. Deletions cut 0 bases from V and 8 bases from J, with 13 bases between. Germline V CDR1 and CDR2: GTSNPN, SVGIG (reference sequence).